This TCR beta chain was found in a study of vaccination effects on CD4 cells after COVID-19. Background on the study: Among convalescent patients, two provided samples 16 days and one week before vaccination.

Method: immunoSEQ multiplex PCR; TCRdb's copy keeps in-frame clones and lacks some. The sample shows about 46,000 clones, roughly 72% of them seen only once. The CDR3 covers 13 residues. The germline V gene has CDR1 LGHDT and CDR2 YNNKEL (reference sequence). V lost 2 bases, J lost 0 bases, and 5 bases lay in between. This clone was recorded a few times. Its antigen is not identified. A roughly 11-day culture period preceded the isolation of CD4+ T cells. Sequencing used CD4+ T cells from PBMCs cultured without peptide, obtained before COVID-19 vaccination. The chain links TRBV3-1 (or the pseudogene TRBV3-2) to TRBJ2-7, with unresolved D. The sequence was collected from a human donor who had a prior SARS-CoV-2 infection. CDR3 in amino acids: CASSQFNSYEQYF. Written as DNA, the CDR3 is TGTGCCAGCAGCCAATTCAACTCCTACGAGCAGTACTTC.